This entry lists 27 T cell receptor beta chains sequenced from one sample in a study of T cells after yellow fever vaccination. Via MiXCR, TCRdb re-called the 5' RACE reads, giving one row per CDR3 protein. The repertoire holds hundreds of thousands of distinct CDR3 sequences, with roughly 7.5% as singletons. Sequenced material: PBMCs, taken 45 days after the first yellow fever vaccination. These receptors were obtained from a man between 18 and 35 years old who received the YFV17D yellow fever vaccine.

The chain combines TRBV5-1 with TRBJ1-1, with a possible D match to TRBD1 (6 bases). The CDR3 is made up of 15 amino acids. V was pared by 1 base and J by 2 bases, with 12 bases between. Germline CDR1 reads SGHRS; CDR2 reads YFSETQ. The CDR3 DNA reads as TGCGCCAGCAGCTTGCAGCCGGACAGCAACACTGAAGCTTTCTTT. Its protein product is CASSLQPDSNTEAFF.

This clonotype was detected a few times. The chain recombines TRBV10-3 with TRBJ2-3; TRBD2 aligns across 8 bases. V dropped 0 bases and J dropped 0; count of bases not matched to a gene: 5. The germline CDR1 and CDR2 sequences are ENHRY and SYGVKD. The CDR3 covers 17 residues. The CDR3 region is CAISESRTSKSTDTQYF. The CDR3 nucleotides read TGTGCCATCAGTGAGTCGAGGACTAGCAAGAGCACAGATACGCAGTATTTT.

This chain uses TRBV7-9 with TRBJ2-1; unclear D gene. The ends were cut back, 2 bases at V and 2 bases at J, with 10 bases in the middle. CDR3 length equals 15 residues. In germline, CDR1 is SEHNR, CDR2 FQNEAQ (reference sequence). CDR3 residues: CASSLLTVTYNEQFF. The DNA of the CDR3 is TGTGCCAGCAGCTTACTGACGGTTACCTACAATGAGCAGTTCTTC.

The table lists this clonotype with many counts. The CDR3: CASSLAVTGELFF. The CDR3 nucleotides are TGTGCCAGCAGCCTAGCGGTCACCGGGGAGCTGTTTTTT. The chain uses TRBV11-3 and TRBJ2-2; 7 positions match TRBD2. CDR1 and CDR2 (germline): SGHNT, YENEEA. This CDR3 contains 13 residues. With 5 bases clipped from V and 4 bases from J, the junction kept 1 base outside the gene matches.

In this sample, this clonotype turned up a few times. CDR3 in amino acids: CASSPTIYRDSNSYEQYF. DNA of the CDR3: TGCGCCAGCAGCCCCACGATTTACCGGGACAGTAACTCCTACGAGCAGTACTTC. The chain uses TRBV5-1 and TRBJ2-7; 7 nucleotides match TRBD1. The CDR3 extends over 18 amino acids. V gave up 4 bases and J gave up 0 bases; unmatched junction bases: 16. Germline CDR1 SGHRS, CDR2 YFSETQ.

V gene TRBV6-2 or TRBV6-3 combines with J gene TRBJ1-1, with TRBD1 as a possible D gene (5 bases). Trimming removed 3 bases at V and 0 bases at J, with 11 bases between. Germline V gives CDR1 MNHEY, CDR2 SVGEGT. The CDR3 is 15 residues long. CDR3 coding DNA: TGTGCCAGCAGTTATAAGGCAGGGCTGAACACTGAAGCTTTCTTT. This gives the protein CASSYKAGLNTEAFF.

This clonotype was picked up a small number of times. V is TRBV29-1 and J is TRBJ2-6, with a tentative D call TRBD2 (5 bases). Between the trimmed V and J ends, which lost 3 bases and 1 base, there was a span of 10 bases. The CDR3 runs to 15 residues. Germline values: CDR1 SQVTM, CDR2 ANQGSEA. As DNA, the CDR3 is TGCAGCGTTGATGCCTCGGGGTCTGGGGCCAACGTCCTGACTTTC. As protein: CSVDASGSGANVLTF.

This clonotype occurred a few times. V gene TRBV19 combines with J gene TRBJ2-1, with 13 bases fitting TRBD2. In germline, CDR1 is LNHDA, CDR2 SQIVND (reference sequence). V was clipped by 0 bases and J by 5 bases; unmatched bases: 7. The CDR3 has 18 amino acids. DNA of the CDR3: TGTGCCAGTAGTATAGATGGCCCGGGACTAGCGGGGAACAATGAGCAGTTCTTC. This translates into CASSIDGPGLAGNNEQFF.

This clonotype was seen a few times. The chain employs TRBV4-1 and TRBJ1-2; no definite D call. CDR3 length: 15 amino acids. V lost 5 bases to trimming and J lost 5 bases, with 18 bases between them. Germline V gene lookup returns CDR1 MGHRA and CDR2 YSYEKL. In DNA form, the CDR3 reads TGCGCCAGCAGCTCGGGTAGGCGGCGAGGATATGGCTACACCTTC. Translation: CASSSGRRRGYGYTF.

The chain's CDR3 is CASSSLTGQGYEQYV. The DNA of the CDR3 is TGTGCCAGCAGTTCACTCACGGGACAGGGCTACGAGCAGTACGTC. The V call is TRBV28, the J call TRBJ2-7; 9 positions agree with TRBD1. V lost 4 bases and J lost 3; bases outside the gene matches: 7. Looked up from germline, CDR1 is MDHEN and CDR2 is SYDVKM. The CDR3 has 15 residues.

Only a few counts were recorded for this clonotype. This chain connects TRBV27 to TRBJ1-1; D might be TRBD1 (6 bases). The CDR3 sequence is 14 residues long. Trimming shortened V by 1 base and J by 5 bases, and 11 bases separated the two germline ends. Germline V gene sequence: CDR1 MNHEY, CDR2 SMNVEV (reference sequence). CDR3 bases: TGTGCCAGCAGTTTATACAGGGTAGGGACTGAAGCTTTCTTT. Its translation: CASSLYRVGTEAFF.

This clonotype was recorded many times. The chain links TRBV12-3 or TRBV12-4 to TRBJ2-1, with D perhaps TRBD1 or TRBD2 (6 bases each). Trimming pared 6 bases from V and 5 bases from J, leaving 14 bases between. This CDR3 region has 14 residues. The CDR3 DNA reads TGTGCCAGCAGGCCGGGGGCAATTCACAATGAGCAGTTCTTC. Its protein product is CASRPGAIHNEQFF.

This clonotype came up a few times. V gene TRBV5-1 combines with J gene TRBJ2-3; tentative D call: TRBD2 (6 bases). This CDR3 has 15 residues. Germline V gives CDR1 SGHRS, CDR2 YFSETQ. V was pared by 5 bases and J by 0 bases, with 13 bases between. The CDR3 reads CASRLARASTDTQYF. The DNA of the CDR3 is TGCGCCAGCAGACTAGCCCGTGCTAGCACAGATACGCAGTATTTT.

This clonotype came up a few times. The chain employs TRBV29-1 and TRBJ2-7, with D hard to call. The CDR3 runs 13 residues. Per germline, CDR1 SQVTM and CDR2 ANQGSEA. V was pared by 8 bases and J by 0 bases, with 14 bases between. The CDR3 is CSLVDRSSYEQYV. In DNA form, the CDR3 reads TGCAGCCTCGTCGACCGCAGCTCCTACGAGCAGTACGTC.

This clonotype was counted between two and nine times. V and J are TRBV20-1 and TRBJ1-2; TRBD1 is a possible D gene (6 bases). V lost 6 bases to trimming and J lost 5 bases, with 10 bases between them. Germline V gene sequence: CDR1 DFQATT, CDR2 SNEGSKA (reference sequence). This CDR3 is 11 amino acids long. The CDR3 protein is CSADRRYGYTF. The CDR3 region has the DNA TGCAGTGCCGACAGGAGGTATGGCTACACCTTC.

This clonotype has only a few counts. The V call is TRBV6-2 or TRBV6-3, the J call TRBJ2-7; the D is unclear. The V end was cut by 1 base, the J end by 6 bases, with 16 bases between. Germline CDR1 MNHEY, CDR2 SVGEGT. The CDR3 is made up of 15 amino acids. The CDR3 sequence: CASSYLPTPQAEQYF. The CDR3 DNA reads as TGTGCCAGCAGTTACTTACCCACCCCCCAGGCCGAGCAGTACTTC.

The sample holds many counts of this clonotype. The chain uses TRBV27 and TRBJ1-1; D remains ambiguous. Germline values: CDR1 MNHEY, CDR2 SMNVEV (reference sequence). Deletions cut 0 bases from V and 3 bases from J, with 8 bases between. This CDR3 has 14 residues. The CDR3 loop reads CASSLSEGYTEAFF. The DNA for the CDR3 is TGTGCCAGCAGTTTATCGGAGGGATACACTGAAGCTTTCTTT.

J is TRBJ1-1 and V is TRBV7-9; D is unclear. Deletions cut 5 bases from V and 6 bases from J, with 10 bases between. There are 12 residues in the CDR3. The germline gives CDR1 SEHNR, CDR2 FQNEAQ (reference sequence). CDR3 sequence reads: CASSPDRPEAFF. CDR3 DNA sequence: TGTGCCAGCAGCCCGGATCGCCCTGAAGCTTTCTTT.

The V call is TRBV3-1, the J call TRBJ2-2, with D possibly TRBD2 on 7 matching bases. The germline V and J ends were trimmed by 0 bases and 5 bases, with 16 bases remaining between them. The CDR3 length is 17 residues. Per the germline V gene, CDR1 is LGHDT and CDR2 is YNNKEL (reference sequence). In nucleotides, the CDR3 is TGTGCCAGCAGCCAAGAATCTGGGAGGGGGTGGACCGGGGAGCTGTTTTTT. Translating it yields CASSQESGRGWTGELFF.

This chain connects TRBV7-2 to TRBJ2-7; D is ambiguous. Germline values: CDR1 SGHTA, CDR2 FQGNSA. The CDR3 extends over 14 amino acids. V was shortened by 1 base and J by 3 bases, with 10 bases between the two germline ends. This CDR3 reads CASSLDGSNYEQYV. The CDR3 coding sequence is TGTGCCAGCAGCTTAGATGGCAGCAACTACGAGCAGTACGTC.

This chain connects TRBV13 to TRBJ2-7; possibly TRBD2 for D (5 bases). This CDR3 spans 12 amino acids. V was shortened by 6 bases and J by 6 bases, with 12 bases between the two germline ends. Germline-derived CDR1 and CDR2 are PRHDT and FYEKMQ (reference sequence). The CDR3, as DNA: TGTGCCAGCAGTTCCGTTCGGGGCGAGCAGTACTTC. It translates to CASSSVRGEQYF.

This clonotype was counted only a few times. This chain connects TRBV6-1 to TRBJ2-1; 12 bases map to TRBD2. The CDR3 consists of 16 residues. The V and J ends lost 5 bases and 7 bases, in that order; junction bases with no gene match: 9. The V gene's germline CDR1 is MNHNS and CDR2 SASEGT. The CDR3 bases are TGTGCCAGCAGTCCTCTAGCGGGGGGGCTTCTAAATGAGCAGTTCTTC. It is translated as CASSPLAGGLLNEQFF.

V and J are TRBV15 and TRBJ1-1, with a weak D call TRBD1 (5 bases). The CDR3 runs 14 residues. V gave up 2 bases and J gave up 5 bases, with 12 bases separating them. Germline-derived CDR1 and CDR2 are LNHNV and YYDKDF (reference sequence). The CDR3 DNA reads TGTGCCACCAGCAGAACTTCGGGGGGGACTGAAGCTTTCTTT. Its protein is CATSRTSGGTEAFF.

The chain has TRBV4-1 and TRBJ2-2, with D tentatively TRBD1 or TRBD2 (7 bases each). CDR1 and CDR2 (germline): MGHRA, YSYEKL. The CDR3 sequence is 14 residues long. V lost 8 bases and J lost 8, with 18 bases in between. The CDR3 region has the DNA TGCGCCAGCGGCGCAGGGGGGGGTCCGGGGGAGCTGTTTTTT. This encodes CASGAGGGPGELFF.

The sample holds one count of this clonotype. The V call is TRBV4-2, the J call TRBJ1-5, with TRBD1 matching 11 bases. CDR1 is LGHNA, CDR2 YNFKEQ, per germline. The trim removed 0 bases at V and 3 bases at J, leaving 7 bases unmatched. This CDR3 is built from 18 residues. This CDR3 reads CASSQDPGQGGINQPQHF. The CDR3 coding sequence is TGTGCCAGCAGCCAAGATCCGGGACAGGGGGGAATCAATCAGCCCCAGCATTTT.

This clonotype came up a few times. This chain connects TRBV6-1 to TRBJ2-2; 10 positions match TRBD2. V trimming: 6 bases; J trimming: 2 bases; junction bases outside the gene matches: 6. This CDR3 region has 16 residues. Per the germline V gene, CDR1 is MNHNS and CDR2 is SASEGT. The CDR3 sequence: CASSSAGGHNTGELFF. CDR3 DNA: TGTGCCAGCAGCTCAGCGGGGGGGCACAACACCGGGGAGCTGTTTTTT.

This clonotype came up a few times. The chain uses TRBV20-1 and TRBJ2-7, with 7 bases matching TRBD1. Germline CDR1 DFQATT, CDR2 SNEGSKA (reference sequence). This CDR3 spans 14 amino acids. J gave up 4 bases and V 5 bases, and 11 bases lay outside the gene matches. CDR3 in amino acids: CSAQGQAPRYEQYF. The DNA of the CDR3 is TGCAGTGCTCAAGGACAGGCCCCTAGGTACGAGCAGTACTTC.